The next 8 T cell receptor beta chains were all read from a single sample in a study of cytomegalovirus exposure and HLA in healthy donors. 13 Jbeta primers and 60 Vbeta primers were used for the PCR. Only in-frame clones appear in the TCRdb table, and some are missing; sequencing was by immunoSEQ multiplex PCR. This table has 55,000 or so clones, 65% to 85% appearing once. Input material: PBMCs. These receptors were obtained from a man aged 18 to 29 in good health and CMV-seronegative.

This clone was picked up one time. The chain employs TRBV29-1 and TRBJ1-3, with D maybe TRBD1 (5 bases). The length of the CDR3 is 15 residues. V lost 0 bases and J 2 bases, leaving 11 bases between the germline ends. In germline, CDR1 is SQVTM, CDR2 ANQGSEA. Here the CDR3 reads CSVEDLRETGNTIYF. Here the CDR3 DNA reads TGCAGCGTTGAAGATCTCAGGGAAACTGGAAACACCATATATTTT.

The gene calls are TRBV28 and TRBJ1-4; D is possibly TRBD1 (5 bases). Per germline, CDR1 MDHEN and CDR2 SYDVKM. The CDR3 covers 15 residues. The V end lost 6 bases, the J end lost 5 bases, and 16 bases lay between the germline ends. The CDR3 DNA is TGTGCCAGCAGCTCATCCCCCCGGGGGAATGAAAAACTGTTTTTT. It translates to CASSSSPRGNEKLFF.

The rearrangement joins TRBV28 to TRBJ2-2; 9 nucleotides align to TRBD1. The CDR3 loop spans 15 amino acids. V trimming: 5 bases; J trimming: 5 bases; junction bases outside the gene matches: 6. Germline V CDR1 and CDR2: MDHEN, SYDVKM. CDR3 loop: CASSISGTGTGELFF. In DNA, the CDR3 is TGTGCCAGCAGTATTTCCGGGACAGGGACCGGGGAGCTGTTTTTT.

The gene calls are TRBV7-2 and TRBJ1-4; D gene unclear. Trimming stripped 5 bases from V and 0 bases from J, with 10 bases between. Germline CDR1 is SGHTA and CDR2 is FQGNSA. This CDR3 has 15 amino acids. CDR3 nucleotide sequence: TGTGCCAGCAGCCCCGAGATGGCAACTAATGAAAAACTGTTTTTT. Translation gives CASSPEMATNEKLFF.

This clone was observed a handful of times. The V and J genes are TRBV7-3 and TRBJ2-5, with D tentatively TRBD1 (5 bases). In germline, CDR1 is SGHTA, CDR2 FQGTGA. V was cut by 5 bases and J by 10 bases, with 17 bases left in between. This CDR3 spans 13 amino acids. The CDR3 DNA sequence: TGTGCCAGCAGCACAGGACCGCTAAAGGACCAGTACTTC. Translating it yields CASSTGPLKDQYF. The complete variable domain, with remaining parts taken from reference TRBV7-3 and TRBJ2-5, reads GAGVSQTPSNKVTEKGKYVELRCDPISGHTALYWYRQSLGQGPEFLIYFQGTGAADDSGLPNDRFFAVRPEGSVSTLKIQRTERGDSAVYLCASSTGPLKDQYFGPGTRLLVL.

The chain has TRBV10-2 and TRBJ2-7; 13 bases agree with TRBD2. Germline CDR1 is WSHSY and CDR2 is SAAADI. Losses at the gene ends were 6 bases for V and 0 bases for J; bases not matched to a gene: 5. The CDR3 runs 16 residues. CDR3: CASRGLAGAPSYEQYF. The CDR3 coding sequence is TGCGCCAGCAGAGGACTAGCGGGAGCCCCCTCCTACGAGCAGTACTTC.

The gene calls are TRBV25-1 and TRBJ1-2; 9 nucleotides match TRBD1. Losses at the gene ends were 7 bases for V and 5 bases for J; bases not matched to a gene: 5. Germline CDR1 and CDR2: MGHDK and SYGVNS. There are 13 residues in the CDR3. The CDR3 protein is CASMDRGRYGYTF. The CDR3 DNA is TGTGCCAGCATGGACAGGGGCAGGTATGGCTACACCTTC.

On this clone: Distinct nucleotide sequences in the sample also encode this CDR3. V is TRBV29-1 and J is TRBJ1-4, with a possible D match to TRBD1 (5 bases). The CDR3 loop spans 15 amino acids. In germline, CDR1 is SQVTM, CDR2 ANQGSEA. Trimming shortened V by 7 bases and J by 4 bases, and 19 bases separated the two germline ends. CDR3 coding DNA: TGCAGCGCCAGGGAATCCCTAAGGGGTAATGAAAAACTGTTTTTT. It translates to CSARESLRGNEKLFF.